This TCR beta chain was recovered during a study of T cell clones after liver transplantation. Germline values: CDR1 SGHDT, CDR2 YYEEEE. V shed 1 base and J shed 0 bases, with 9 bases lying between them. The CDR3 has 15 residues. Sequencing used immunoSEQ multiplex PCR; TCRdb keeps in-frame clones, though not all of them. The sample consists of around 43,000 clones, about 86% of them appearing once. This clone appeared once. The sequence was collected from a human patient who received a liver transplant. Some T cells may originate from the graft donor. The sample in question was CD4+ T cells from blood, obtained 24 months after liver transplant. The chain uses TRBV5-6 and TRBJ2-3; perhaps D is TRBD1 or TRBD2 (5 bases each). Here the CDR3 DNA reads TGTGCCAGCAGCTTGATGTGGGGGAGCACAGATACGCAGTATTTT. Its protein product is CASSLMWGSTDTQYF.